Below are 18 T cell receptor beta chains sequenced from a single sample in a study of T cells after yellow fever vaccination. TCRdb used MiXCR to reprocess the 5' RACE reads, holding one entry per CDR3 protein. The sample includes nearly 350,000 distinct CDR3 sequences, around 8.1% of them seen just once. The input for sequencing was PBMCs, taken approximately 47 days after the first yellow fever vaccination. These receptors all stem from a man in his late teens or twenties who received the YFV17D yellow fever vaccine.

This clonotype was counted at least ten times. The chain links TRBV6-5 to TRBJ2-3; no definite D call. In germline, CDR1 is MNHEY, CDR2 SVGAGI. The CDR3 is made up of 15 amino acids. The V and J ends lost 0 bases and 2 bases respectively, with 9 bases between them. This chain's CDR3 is CASSYSAGFTDTQYF. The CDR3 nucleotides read TGTGCCAGCAGTTACTCGGCAGGCTTCACAGATACGCAGTATTTT.

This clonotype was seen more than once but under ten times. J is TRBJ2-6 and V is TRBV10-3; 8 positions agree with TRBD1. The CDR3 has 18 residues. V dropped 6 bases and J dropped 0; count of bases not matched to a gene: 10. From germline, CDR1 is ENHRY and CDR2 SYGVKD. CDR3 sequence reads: CAISGVDQGASGANVLTF. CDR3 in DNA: TGTGCCATCAGCGGCGTAGACCAGGGGGCCTCTGGGGCCAACGTCCTGACTTTC.

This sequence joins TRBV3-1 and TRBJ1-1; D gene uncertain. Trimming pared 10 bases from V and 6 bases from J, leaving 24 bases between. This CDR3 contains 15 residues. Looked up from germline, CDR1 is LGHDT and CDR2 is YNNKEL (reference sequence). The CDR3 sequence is CATCQVFGVFAEAFF. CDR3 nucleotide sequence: TGTGCCACCTGCCAAGTTTTTGGGGTTTTCGCTGAAGCTTTCTTT.

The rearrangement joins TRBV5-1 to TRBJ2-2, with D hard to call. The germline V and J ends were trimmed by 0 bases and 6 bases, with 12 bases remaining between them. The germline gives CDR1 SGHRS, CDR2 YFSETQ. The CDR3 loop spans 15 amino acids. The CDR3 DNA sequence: TGCGCCAGCAGCTTGGCTAGGGTAAACTCCGGGGAGCTGTTTTTT. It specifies CASSLARVNSGELFF. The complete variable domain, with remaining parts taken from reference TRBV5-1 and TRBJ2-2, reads KAGVTQTPRYLIKTRGQQVTLSCSPISGHRSVSWYQQTPGQGLQFLFEYFSETQRNKGNFPGRFSGRQFSNSRSEMNVSTLELGDSALYLCASSLARVNSGELFFGEGSRLTVL.

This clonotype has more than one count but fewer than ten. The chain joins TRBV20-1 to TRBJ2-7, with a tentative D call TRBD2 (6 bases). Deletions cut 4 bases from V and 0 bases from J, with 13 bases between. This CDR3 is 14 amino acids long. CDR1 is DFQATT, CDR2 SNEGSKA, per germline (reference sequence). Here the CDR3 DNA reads TGCAGTGCTATTAGCGGCGGGGCCTCCTACGAGCAGTACGTC. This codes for CSAISGGASYEQYV.

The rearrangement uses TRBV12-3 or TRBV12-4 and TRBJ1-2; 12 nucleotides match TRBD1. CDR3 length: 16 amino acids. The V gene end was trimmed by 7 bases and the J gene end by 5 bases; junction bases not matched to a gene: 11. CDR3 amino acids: CASIPLGTGGMYGYTF. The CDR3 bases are TGTGCCAGCATACCTCTTGGGACAGGGGGCATGTATGGCTACACCTTC.

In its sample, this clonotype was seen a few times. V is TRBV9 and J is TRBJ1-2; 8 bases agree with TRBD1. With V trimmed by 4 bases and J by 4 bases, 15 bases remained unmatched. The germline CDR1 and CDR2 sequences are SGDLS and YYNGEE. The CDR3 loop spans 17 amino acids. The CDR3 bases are TGTGCCAGCAGCTCATCAATCTACAGGGGGATGTCCTATGGCTACACCTTC. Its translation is CASSSSIYRGMSYGYTF. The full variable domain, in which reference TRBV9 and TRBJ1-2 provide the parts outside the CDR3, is DSGVTQTPKHLITATGQRVTLRCSPRSGDLSVYWYQQSLDQGLQFLIQYYNGEERAKGNILERFSAQQFPDLHSELNLSSLELGDSALYFCASSSSIYRGMSYGYTFGSGTRLTVV.

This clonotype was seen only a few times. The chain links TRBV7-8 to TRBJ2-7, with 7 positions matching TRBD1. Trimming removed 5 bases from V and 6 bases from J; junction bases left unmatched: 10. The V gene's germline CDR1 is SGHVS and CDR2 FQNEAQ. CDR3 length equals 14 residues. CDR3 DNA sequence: TGTGCCAGCAGCGCGCAAACAGGGGTGCGCGAGCAGTACGTC. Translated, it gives CASSAQTGVREQYV.

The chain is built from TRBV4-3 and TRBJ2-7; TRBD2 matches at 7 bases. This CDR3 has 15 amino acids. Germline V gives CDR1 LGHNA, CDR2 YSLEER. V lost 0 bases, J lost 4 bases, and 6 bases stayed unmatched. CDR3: CASSQDEGRAYEQYF. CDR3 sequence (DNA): TGCGCCAGCAGCCAAGATGAAGGGAGGGCTTACGAGCAGTACTTC.

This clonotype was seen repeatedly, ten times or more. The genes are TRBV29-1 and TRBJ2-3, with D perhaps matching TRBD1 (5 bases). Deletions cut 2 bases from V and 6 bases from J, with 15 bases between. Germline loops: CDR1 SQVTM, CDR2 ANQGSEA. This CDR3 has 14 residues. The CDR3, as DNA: TGCAGCGTTGAACCTAGGCAGGGTGCCGATACGCAGTATTTT. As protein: CSVEPRQGADTQYF.

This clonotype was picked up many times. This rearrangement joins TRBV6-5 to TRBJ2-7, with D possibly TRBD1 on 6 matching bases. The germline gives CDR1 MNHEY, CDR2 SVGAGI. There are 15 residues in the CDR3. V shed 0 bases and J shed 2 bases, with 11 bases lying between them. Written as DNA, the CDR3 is TGTGCCAGCAGTTACTCCCTGGACAGCGCCTACGAGCAGTACTTC. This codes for CASSYSLDSAYEQYF.

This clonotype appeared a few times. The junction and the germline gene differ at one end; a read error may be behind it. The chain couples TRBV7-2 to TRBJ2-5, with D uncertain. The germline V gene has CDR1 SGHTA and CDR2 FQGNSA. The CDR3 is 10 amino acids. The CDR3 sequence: CASSLEGISF. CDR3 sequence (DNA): TGTGCCAGCAGCTTAGAAGGAATCAGCTTC.

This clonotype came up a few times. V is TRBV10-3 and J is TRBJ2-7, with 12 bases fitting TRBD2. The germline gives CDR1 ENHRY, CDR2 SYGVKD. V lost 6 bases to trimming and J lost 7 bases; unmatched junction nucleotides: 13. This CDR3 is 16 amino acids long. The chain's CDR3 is CAIRPLLAGGMGEQYF. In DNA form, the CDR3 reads TGTGCCATCAGGCCTTTACTAGCGGGGGGAATGGGTGAGCAGTACTTC.

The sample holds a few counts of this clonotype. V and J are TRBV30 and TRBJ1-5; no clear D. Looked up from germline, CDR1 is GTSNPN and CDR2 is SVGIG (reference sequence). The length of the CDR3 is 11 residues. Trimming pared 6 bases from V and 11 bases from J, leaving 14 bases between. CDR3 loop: CACGSALAQHF. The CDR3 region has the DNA TGTGCCTGCGGTAGCGCCCTAGCCCAGCATTTT.

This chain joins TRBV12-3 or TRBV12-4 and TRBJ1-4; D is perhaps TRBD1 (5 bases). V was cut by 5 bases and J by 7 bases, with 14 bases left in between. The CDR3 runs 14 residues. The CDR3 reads CASSALGGVEKLFF. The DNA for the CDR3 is TGTGCCAGCAGTGCCTTGGGGGGAGTTGAAAAACTGTTTTTT.

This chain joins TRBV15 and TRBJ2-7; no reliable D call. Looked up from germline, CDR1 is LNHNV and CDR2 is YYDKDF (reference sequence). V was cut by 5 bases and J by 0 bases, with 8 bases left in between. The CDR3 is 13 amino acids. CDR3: CATSLSPSYEQYF. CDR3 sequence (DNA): TGTGCCACCAGCCTGTCACCCTCCTACGAGCAGTACTTC.

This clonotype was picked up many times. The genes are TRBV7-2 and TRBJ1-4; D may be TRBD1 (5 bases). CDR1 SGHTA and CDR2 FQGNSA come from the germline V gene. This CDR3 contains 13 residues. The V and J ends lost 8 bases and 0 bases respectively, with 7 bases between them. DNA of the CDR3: TGTGCCAGCCAGACAGCAACTAATGAAAAACTGTTTTTT. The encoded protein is CASQTATNEKLFF. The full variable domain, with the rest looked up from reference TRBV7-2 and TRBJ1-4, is GAGVSQSPSNKVTEKGKDVELRCDPISGHTALYWYRQSLGQGLEFLIYFQGNSAPDKSGLPSDRFSAERTGGSVSTLTIQRTQQEDSAVYLCASQTATNEKLFFGSGTQLSVL.

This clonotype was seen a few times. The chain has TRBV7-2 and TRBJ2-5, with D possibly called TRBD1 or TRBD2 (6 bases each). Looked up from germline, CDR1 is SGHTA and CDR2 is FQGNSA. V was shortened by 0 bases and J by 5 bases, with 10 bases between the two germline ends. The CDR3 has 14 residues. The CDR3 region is CASSLAWGAETQYF. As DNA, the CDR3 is TGTGCCAGCAGCTTAGCGTGGGGGGCGGAGACCCAGTACTTC. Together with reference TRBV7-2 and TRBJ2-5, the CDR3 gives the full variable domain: GAGVSQSPSNKVTEKGKDVELRCDPISGHTALYWYRQSLGQGLEFLIYFQGNSAPDKSGLPSDRFSAERTGGSVSTLTIQRTQQEDSAVYLCASSLAWGAETQYFGPGTRLLVL.